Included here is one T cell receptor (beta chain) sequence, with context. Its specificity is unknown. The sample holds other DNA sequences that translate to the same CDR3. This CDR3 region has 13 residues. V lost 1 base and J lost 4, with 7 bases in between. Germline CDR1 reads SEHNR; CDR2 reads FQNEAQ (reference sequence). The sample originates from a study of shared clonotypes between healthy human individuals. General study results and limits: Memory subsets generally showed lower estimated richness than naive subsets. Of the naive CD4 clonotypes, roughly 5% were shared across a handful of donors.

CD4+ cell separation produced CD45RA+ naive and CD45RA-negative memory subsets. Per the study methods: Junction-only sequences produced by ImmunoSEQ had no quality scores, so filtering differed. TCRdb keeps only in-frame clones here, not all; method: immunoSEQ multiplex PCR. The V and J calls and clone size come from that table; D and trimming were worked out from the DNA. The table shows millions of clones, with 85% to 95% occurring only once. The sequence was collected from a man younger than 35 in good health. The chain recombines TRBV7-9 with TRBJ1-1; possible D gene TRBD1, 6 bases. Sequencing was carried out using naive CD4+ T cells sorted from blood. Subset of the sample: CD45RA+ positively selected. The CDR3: CASSLEGVTEAFF. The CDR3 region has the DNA TGTGCCAGCAGCTTAGAGGGGGTCACTGAAGCTTTCTTT.